This T cell receptor (beta chain) is drawn from a study of blood T cells in healthy people across ages. Using a J-beta primer mix together with a sample-barcoded 5' primer, a second PCR was run for about 6 to 11 cycles. TCRdb independently ran MiXCR on the 5' RACE reads; one entry per CDR3 protein. The repertoire includes hundreds of thousands of distinct CDR3 sequences, less than 45% of them detected once, and about 32% sits in the top ten. The sequence was obtained from an older man in good health. The sequenced material came from blood.

CDR3 in DNA: TGTGCCAGCAGCCAAGGGAATAGGGTTGTGGAAAAACTGTTTTTT. Protein sequence: CASSQGNRVVEKLFF. This sequence joins TRBV4-2 and TRBJ1-4; D is ambiguous. V was cut by 1 base and J by 8 bases, with 14 bases left in between. Germline loops: CDR1 LGHNA, CDR2 YNFKEQ. The CDR3 sequence is 15 residues long.